The 14 T cell receptor beta chains in this list originate from one sample, sequenced in a study of sequential checkpoint blockade in melanoma. The method was immunoSEQ multiplex PCR; TCRdb's version includes in-frame clones alone and lacks a portion of them. The profile shows about 28,000 clones, 75% to 85% of them singletons. Treatment noted: randomized to nivolumab then ipilimumab (arm A) or the reverse (arm B). The source was CD8+ T cells sorted from blood (inferred from file names), collected from a patient given nivolumab and ipilimumab in sequence. All receptors come from a human donor with melanoma.

The rearrangement uses TRBV7-3 and TRBJ2-1; 10 nucleotides match TRBD1. The CDR3 length is 18 residues. CDR1 and CDR2 from the germline V gene are SGHTA and FQGTGA. Trimming took 5 bases from V and 4 from J; bases not matched to a gene: 14. The CDR3 loop is CASSLNSWTGGSYNEQFF. CDR3 nucleotide sequence: TGTGCCAGCAGCCTAAATTCTTGGACAGGGGGATCTTACAATGAGCAGTTCTTC.

V gene TRBV7-9 combines with J gene TRBJ1-1, with D tentatively TRBD1 (6 bases). CDR1 is SEHNR and CDR2 is FQNEAQ in the germline V gene (reference sequence). V was clipped by 10 bases and J by 4 bases, with 10 bases between them. The CDR3 loop spans 11 amino acids. This chain's CDR3 is CATQQGTEAFF. In nucleotides, the CDR3 is TGTGCCACCCAACAGGGCACTGAAGCTTTCTTT.

The chain uses TRBV4-2 and TRBJ2-1; 8 positions agree with TRBD2. The CDR3 is 15 residues long. Germline lookup yields CDR1 LGHNA and CDR2 YNFKEQ. V was pared by 2 bases and J by 3 bases, with 3 bases of the junction left unmatched. In DNA form, the CDR3 reads TGTGCCAGCAGCCAATCGCGGGGGGACTACAATGAGCAGTTCTTC. Protein sequence: CASSQSRGDYNEQFF.

This clone was seen only once. The chain recombines TRBV9 with TRBJ1-6; 7 positions match TRBD1. J lost 7 bases, V lost 5 bases, and 3 bases had no gene match. Germline-derived CDR1 and CDR2 are SGDLS and YYNGEE. The CDR3 contains 13 residues. In DNA, the CDR3 is TGTGCCAGCAGGGCAGGGGGGAATTCACCCCTCCACTTT. Encoded protein: CASRAGGNSPLHF.

The chain combines TRBV7-9 with TRBJ2-3; possibly TRBD1 for D (5 bases). The CDR3 has 19 residues. CDR1 is SEHNR, CDR2 FQNEAQ, per germline (reference sequence). V lost 5 bases and J 0 bases, leaving 24 bases between the germline ends. The CDR3 reads CASSVPTWGPTPSTDTQYF. For the CDR3, the DNA is TGTGCCAGCAGCGTACCTACTTGGGGCCCTACCCCTAGCACAGATACGCAGTATTTT.

The rearrangement uses TRBV15 and TRBJ1-2; possibly TRBD1 for D (6 bases). Germline V lookup: CDR1 LNHNV, CDR2 YYDKDF (reference sequence). The CDR3 runs 16 residues. The V end lost 0 bases, the J end lost 3 bases, and 14 bases lay between the germline ends. As DNA, the CDR3 is TGTGCCACCAGCAGAGACCACCTGGGACACGACTATGGCTACACCTTC. As protein: CATSRDHLGHDYGYTF. Variable domain in full (rest from reference TRBV15 and TRBJ1-2): DAMVIQNPRYQVTQFGKPVTLSCSQTLNHNVMYWYQQKSSQAPKLLFHYYDKDFNNEADTPDNFQSRRPNTSFCFLDIRSPGLGDTAMYLCATSRDHLGHDYGYTFGSGTRLTVV.

The chain uses TRBV5-4 and TRBJ1-1; D perhaps matches TRBD1 (6 bases). This CDR3 region has 15 residues. Trimming shortened V by 3 bases and J by 1 base, and 13 bases separated the two germline ends. Germline V gene sequence: CDR1 SGHNT, CDR2 YYREEE (reference sequence). The CDR3 coding sequence is TGTGCCAGCAGCTCTCCGGACAGCGAGAACACTGAAGCTTTCTTT. As protein: CASSSPDSENTEAFF.

The chain uses TRBV4-3 and TRBJ2-7, with TRBD1 identical over 10 bases. Trimming removed 9 bases from V and 5 bases from J; junction bases left unmatched: 4. The CDR3 loop spans 12 amino acids. Germline values: CDR1 LGHNA, CDR2 YSLEER. CDR3 in DNA: TGCGCCAGATCGGGACAGGGGCACGAGCAGTACTTC. Encoded protein: CARSGQGHEQYF.

The chain links TRBV7-8 to TRBJ2-2; 8 bases map to TRBD1. Germline CDR1 and CDR2: SGHVS and FQNEAQ. V shed 6 bases, J shed 14 bases, and the junction held 5 bases outside the gene matches. The CDR3 is made up of 11 amino acids. The CDR3 sequence is CASSLGTGLFF. For the CDR3, the DNA is TGTGCCAGCAGTCTTGGGACAGGACTGTTTTTT.

This rearrangement joins TRBV2 to TRBJ2-3; 9 bases map to TRBD2. This CDR3 has 18 amino acids. Germline V lookup: CDR1 SNHLY, CDR2 FYNNEI. The V and J ends lost 2 bases and 1 base, in that order; junction bases with no gene match: 10. The CDR3 here is CASSEFAGGPSGTDTQYF. CDR3 DNA sequence: TGTGCCAGCAGTGAATTCGCGGGGGGGCCCTCGGGCACAGATACGCAGTATTTT. The complete variable domain, with remaining parts taken from reference TRBV2 and TRBJ2-3, reads EPEVTQTPSHQVTQMGQEVILRCVPISNHLYFYWYRQILGQKVEFLVSFYNNEISEKSEIFDDQFSVERPDGSNFTLKIRSTKLEDSAMYFCASSEFAGGPSGTDTQYFGPGTRLTVL.

About this clone: A read error may produce the germline difference seen at one junction end. The chain couples TRBV7-7 to TRBJ2-1; D gene ambiguous. This CDR3 comprises 15 residues. Looked up from germline, CDR1 is SSHAT and CDR2 is FNYEAQ (reference sequence). This chain's CDR3 is CASSLAVSSYNEQFF. CDR3 sequence (DNA): TGTGCTAGCAGCTTGGCGGTGAGCTCCTACAATGAGCAGTTCTTC.

This sequence joins TRBV14 and TRBJ1-1; weak D call: TRBD1 (5 bases). The CDR3 length is 14 residues. Between the trimmed V and J ends, which lost 3 bases and 0 bases, there was a span of 8 bases. Germline V lookup: CDR1 SGHDN, CDR2 FVKESK. CDR3 residues: CASSQDTMNTEAFF. CDR3 bases: TGTGCCAGCAGCCAGGACACCATGAACACTGAAGCTTTCTTT.

The chain couples TRBV5-5 to TRBJ1-2, with a tentative D call TRBD1 (6 bases). This CDR3 comprises 15 residues. Germline V gene data show CDR1 as SGHKS and CDR2 as YYEKEE (reference sequence). With 4 bases removed from V and 3 bases from J, the gap between germline ends came to 16 bases. Here the CDR3 reads CASSQEGGGHYGYTF. In DNA, the CDR3 is TGTGCCAGCAGCCAGGAGGGGGGGGGCCACTATGGCTACACCTTC.

This chain joins TRBV6-5 and TRBJ2-7; D is ambiguous. The ends were cut back, 8 bases at V and 1 base at J, with 6 bases in the middle. CDR3 length: 11 amino acids. The germline CDR1 and CDR2 sequences are MNHEY and SVGAGI. The CDR3 reads CASRESYEQYF. Written as DNA, the CDR3 is TGTGCCAGCCGCGAATCCTACGAGCAGTACTTC.